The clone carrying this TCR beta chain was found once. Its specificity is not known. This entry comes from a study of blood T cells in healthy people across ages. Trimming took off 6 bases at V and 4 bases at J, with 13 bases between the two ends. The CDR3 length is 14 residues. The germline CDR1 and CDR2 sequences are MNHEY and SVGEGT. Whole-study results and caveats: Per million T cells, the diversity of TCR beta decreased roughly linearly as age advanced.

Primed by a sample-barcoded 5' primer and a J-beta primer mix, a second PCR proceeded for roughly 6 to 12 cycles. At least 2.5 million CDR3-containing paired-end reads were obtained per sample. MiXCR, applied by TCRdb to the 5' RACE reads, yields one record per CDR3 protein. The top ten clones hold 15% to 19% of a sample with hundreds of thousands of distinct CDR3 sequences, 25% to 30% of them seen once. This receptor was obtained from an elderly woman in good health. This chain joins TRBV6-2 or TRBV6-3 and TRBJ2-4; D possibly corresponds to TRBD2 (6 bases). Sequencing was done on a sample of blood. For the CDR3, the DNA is TGTGCCAGCAGCGGGACTGCGACGAAAAACATTCAGTACTTC. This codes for CASSGTATKNIQYF.